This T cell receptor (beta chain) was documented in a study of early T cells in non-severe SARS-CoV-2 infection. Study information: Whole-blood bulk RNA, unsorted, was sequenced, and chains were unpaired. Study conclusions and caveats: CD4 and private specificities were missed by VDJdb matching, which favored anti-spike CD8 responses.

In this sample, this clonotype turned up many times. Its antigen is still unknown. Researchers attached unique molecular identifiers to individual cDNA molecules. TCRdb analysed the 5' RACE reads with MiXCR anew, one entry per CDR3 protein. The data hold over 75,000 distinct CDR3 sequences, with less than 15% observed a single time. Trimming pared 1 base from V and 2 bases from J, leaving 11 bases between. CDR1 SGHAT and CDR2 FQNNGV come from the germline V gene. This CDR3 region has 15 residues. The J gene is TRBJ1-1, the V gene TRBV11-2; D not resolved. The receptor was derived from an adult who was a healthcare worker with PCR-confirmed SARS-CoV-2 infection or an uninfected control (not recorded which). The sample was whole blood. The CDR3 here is CASSLAGRLNTEAFF. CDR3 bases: TGTGCCAGCAGCTTAGCGGGCCGGTTAAACACTGAAGCTTTCTTT.